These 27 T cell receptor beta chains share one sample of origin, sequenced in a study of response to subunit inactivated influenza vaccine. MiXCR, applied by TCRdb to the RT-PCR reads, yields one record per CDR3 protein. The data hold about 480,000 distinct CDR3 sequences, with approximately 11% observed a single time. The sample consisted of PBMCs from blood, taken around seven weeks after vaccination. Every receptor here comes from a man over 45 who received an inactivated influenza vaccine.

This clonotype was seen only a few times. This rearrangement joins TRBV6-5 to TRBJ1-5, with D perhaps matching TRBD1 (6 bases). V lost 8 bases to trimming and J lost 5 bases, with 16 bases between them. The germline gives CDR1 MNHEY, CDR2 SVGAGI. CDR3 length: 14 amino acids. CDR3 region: CASHLQGRHQPQHF. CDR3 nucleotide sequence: TGTGCCAGCCACTTACAGGGAAGGCATCAGCCCCAGCATTTT.

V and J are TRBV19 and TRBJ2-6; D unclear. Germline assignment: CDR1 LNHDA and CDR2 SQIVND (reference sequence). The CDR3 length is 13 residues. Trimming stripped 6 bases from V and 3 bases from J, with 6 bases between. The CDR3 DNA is TGTGCCAGTAGGGCTGGTGGGGCCAACGTCCTGACTTTC. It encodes CASRAGGANVLTF.

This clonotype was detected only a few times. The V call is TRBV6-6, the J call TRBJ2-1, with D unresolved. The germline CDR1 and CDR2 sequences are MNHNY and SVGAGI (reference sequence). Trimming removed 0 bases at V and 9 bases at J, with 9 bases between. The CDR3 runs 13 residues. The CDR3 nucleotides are TGTGCCAGCAGTTACTCGGCTGGTAGTGAGCAGTTCTTC. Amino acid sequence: CASSYSAGSEQFF.

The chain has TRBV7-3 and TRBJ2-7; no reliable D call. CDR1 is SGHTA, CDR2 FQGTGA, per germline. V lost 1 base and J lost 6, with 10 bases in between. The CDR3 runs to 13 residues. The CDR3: CASSLNLPPEQYF. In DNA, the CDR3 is TGTGCCAGCAGCTTAAATCTCCCCCCCGAGCAGTACTTC.

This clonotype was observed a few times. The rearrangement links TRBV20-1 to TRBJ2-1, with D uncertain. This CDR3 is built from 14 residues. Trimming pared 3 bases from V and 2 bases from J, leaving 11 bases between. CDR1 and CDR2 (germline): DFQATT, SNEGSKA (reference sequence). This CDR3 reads CSASSLVPYNEQFF. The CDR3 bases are TGCAGTGCTAGTAGCCTTGTACCCTACAATGAGCAGTTCTTC.

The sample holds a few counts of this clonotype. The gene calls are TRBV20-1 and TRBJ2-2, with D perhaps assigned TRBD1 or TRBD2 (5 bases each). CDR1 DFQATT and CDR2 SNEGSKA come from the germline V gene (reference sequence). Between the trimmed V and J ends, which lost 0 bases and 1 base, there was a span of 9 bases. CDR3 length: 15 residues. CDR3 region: CSARDGTRNTGELFF. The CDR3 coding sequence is TGCAGTGCTAGAGATGGGACCCGGAACACCGGGGAGCTGTTTTTT.

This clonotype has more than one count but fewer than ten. CDR3: CASSNRRDYGYTF. The CDR3 region has the DNA TGTGCCAGCAGTAACCGTCGGGACTATGGCTACACCTTC. This rearrangement joins TRBV6-5 to TRBJ1-2, with D uncertain. The CDR3 runs 13 residues. V was shortened by 5 bases and J by 3 bases, with 10 bases between the two germline ends. Germline V gene data show CDR1 as MNHEY and CDR2 as SVGAGI.

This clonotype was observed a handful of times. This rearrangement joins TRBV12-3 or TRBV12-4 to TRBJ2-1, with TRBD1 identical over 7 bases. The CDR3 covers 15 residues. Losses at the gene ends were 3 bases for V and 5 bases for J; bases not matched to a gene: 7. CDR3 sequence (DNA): TGTGCCAGCAGTTTCCGGGACAGTAACCACAATGAGCAGTTCTTC. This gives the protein CASSFRDSNHNEQFF.

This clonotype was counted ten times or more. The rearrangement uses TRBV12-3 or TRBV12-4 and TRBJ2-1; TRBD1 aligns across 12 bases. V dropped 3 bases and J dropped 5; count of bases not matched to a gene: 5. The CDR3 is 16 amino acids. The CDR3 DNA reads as TGTGCCAGCAGTTTCGCGGGACAGGGGGCGCACAATGAGCAGTTCTTC. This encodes CASSFAGQGAHNEQFF.

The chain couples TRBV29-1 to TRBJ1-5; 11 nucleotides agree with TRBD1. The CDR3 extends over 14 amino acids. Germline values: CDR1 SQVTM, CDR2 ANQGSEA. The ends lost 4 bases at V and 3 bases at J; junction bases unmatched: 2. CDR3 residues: CSVGTGGDNQPQHF. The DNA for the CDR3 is TGCAGCGTTGGGACAGGGGGCGACAATCAGCCCCAGCATTTT.

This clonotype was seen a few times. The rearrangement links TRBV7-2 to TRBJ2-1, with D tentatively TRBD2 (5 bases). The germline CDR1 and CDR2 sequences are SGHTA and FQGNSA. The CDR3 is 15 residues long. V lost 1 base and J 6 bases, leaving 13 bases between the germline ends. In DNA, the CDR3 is TGTGCCAGCAGCTTAGGAGGGCCCAGCTCCAATGAGCAGTTCTTC. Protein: CASSLGGPSSNEQFF.

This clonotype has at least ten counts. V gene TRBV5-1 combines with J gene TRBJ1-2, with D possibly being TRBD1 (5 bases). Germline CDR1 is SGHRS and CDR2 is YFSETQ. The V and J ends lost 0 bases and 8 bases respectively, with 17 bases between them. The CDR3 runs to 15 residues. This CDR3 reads CASSLELPGHRGYTF. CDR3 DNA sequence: TGCGCCAGCAGCTTGGAGCTTCCAGGGCATCGAGGCTACACCTTC.

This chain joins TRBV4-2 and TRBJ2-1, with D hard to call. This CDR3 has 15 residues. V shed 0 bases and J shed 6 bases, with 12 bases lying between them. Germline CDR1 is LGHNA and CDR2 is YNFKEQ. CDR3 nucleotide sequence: TGTGCCAGCAGCCAAGAAATGATAGTTTCCAATGAGCAGTTCTTC. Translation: CASSQEMIVSNEQFF.

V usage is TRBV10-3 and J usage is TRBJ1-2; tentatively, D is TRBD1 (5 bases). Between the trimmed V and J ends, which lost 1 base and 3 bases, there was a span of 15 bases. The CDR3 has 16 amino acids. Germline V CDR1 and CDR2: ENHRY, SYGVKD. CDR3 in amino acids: CAISELGPAVDYGYTF. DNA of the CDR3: TGTGCCATCAGTGAGTTGGGACCAGCGGTGGACTATGGCTACACCTTC.

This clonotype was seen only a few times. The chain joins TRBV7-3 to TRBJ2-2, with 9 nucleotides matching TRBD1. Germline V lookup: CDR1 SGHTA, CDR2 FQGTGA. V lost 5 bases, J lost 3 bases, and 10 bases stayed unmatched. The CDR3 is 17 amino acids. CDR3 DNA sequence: TGTGCCAGCAGCCTATCACAGGGGGCGATATACACCGGGGAGCTGTTTTTT. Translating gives CASSLSQGAIYTGELFF.

The CDR3 DNA reads TGTGCCAGCAGCTTAGGGGGCAGGCCAGGCCATACGCAGTATTTT. This encodes CASSLGGRPGHTQYF. The chain recombines TRBV7-9 with TRBJ2-3; weak D call: TRBD1 (5 bases). Trimming removed 1 base at V and 7 bases at J, with 15 bases between. Germline V gene lookup returns CDR1 SEHNR and CDR2 FQNEAQ (reference sequence). The CDR3 loop spans 15 amino acids.

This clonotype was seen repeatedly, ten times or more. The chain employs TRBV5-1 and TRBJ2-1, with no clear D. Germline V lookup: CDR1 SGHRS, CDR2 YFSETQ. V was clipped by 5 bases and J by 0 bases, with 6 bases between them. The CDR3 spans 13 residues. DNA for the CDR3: TGCGCCAGCAGAGAGAGCTCCTACAATGAGCAGTTCTTC. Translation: CASRESSYNEQFF.

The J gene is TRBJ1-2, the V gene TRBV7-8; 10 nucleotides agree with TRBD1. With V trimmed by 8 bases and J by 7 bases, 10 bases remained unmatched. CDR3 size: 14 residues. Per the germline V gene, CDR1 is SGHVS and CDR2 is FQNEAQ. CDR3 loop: CASHRAGQGSGYTF. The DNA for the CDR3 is TGTGCCAGCCATCGTGCGGGACAGGGGTCTGGCTACACCTTC.

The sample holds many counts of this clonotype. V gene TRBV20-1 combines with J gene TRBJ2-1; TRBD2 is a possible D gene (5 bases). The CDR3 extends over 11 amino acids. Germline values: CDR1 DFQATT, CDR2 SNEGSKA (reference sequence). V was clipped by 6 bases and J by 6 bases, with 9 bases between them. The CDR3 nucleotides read TGCAGTGCGGTAGGGAGCAATGAGCAGTTCTTC. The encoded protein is CSAVGSNEQFF.

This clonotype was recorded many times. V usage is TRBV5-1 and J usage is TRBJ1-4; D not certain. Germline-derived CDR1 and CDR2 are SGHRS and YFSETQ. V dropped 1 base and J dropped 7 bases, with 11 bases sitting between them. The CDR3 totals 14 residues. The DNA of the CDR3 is TGCGCCAGCAGCTTGACTGAACGAGGTGAAAAACTGTTTTTT. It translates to CASSLTERGEKLFF.

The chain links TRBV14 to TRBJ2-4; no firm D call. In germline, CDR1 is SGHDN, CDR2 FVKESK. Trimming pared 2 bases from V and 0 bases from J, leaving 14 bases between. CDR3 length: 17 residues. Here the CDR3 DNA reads TGTGCCAGCAGCCAAATGGGCATCTCCCTAGCCAAAAACATTCAGTACTTC. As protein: CASSQMGISLAKNIQYF.

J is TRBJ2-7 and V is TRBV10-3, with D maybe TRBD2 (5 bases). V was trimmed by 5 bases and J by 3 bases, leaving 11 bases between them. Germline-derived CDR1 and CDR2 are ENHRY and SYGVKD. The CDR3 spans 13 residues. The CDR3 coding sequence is TGTGCCATCAGTTACAGCGGTTACTACGAGCAGTACTTC. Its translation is CAISYSGYYEQYF.

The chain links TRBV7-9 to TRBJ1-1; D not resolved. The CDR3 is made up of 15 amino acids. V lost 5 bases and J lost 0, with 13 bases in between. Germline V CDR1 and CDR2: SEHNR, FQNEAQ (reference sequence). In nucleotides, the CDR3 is TGTGCCAGCAGCCCTCAGGTGGGGTTGAACACTGAAGCTTTCTTT. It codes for CASSPQVGLNTEAFF.

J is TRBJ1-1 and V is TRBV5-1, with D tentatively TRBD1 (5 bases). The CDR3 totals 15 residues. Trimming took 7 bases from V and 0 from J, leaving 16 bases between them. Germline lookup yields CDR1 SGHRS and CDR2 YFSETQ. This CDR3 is CASALGGTMNTEAFF. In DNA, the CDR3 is TGCGCCAGCGCTCTGGGGGGGACTATGAACACTGAAGCTTTCTTT.

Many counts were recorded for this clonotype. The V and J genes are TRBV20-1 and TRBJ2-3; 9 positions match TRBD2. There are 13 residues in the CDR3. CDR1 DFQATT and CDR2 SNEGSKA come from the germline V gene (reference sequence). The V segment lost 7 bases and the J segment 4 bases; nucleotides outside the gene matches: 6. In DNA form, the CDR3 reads TGCAGTGTTTTAGCGGGAGTCCCAGATACGCAGTATTTT. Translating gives CSVLAGVPDTQYF.

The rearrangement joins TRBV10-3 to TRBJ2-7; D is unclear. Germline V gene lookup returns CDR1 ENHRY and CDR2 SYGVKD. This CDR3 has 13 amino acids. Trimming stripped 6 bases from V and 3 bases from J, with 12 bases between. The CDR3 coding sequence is TGTGCCATCAGGACCGCCACAGACTACGAGCAGTACTTC. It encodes CAIRTATDYEQYF.

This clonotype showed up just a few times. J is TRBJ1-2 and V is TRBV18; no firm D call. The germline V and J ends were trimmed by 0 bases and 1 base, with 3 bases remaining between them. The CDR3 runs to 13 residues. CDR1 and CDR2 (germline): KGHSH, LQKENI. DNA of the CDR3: TGTGCCAGCTCACCACCGAGTAACTATGGCTACACCTTC. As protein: CASSPPSNYGYTF.